Given below is one T cell receptor (beta chain) in context. Profiled with immunoSEQ multiplex PCR; TCRdb holds only in-frame clones, not every one. Here the sample spans around 67,000 clones, 90% to 95% being singletons. The germline CDR1 and CDR2 sequences are MGHRA and YSYEKL. The CDR3 loop spans 15 amino acids. J was trimmed by 3 bases and V by 4 bases; bases with no gene match: 6. This record comes from a study of shared T cell receptors in the human thymus. The rearrangement links TRBV4-1 to TRBJ2-1; 7 bases match TRBD1. Sequencing input: thymocytes. The sequence derives from a human donor. The CDR3 coding sequence is TGCGCCAGCAGCCCGACAGGGCAGAACTACAATGAGCAGTTCTTC. Amino acid sequence: CASSPTGQNYNEQFF.